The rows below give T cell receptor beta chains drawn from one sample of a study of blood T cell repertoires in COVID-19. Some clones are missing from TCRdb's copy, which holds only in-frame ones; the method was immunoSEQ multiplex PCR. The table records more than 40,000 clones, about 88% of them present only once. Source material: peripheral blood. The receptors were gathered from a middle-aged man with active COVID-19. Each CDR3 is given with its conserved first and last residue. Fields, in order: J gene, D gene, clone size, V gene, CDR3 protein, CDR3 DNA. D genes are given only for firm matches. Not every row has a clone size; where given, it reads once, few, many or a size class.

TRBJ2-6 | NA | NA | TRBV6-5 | CASSYYAGQHPLDF | TGTGCCAGCAGTTATTACGCCGGACAGCACCCTTTGGATTTC
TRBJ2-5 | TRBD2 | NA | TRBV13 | CASSAPLAGGRETQYF | TGTGCCAGCAGCGCTCCACTAGCGGGGGGGCGAGAGACCCAGTACTTC
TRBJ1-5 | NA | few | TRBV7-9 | CASSLGPGFNQPQHF | TGTGCCAGCAGCTTAGGTCCAGGTTTCAATCAGCCCCAGCATTTT
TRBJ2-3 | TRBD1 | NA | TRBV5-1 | CASSLQGWTDTQYF | TGCGCCAGCAGCTTACAGGGGTGGACAGATACGCAGTATTTT
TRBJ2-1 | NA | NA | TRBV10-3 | CAISVLSGNEQFF | TGTGCCATCAGCGTCCTATCGGGGAATGAGCAGTTCTTC
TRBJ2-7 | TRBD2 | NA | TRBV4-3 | CASSQISGGKYEQYF | TGCGCCAGCAGCCAGATAAGCGGGGGGAAGTACGAGCAGTACTTC
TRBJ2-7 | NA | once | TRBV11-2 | CASSSRDSGEQYF | TGTGCCAGCAGCTCCCGGGACAGCGGGGAGCAGTACTTC
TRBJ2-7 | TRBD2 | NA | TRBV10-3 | CAITGRGWDEQYF | TGTGCCATCACTGGGAGGGGATGGGACGAGCAGTACTTC
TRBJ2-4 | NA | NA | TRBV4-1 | CASSQVPDSPSRVGKNIQYF | TGCGCCAGCAGCCAAGTCCCGGACAGCCCCTCGAGGGTAGGCAAAAACATTCAGTACTTC
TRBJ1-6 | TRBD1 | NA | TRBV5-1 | CASSPGQVNSPLHF | TGCGCCAGCAGCCCCGGACAGGTTAATTCACCCCTCCACTTT
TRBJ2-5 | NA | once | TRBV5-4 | CASSPGVRETQYF | TGTGCCAGCAGCCCAGGGGTCCGGGAGACCCAGTACTTC
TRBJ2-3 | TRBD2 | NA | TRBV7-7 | CASSLIRMGLAGGPTDTQYF | TGTGCCAGCAGCTTAATTCGAATGGGACTAGCGGGGGGACCCACAGATACGCAGTATTTT
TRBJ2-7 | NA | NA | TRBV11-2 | CASSLGPQGISSYEQYF | TGTGCCAGCAGCTTAGGCCCACAGGGCATTAGCTCCTACGAGCAGTACTTC
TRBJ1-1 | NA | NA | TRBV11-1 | CASRPYPPRGTEAFF | TGTGCCAGCAGGCCTTATCCACCCCGAGGAACTGAAGCTTTCTTT
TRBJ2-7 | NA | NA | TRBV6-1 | CASSEWAEYF | TGTGCCAGCAGTGAATGGGCAGAATACTTC
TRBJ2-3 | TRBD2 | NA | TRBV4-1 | CASSLLSGGAQDTQYF | TGCGCCAGCAGCCTTCTTAGCGGGGGGGCCCAGGATACGCAGTATTTT
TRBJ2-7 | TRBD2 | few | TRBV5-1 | CASSLATLAGSYEQYF | TGCGCCAGCAGCTTGGCAACCCTAGCGGGTTCCTACGAGCAGTACTTC
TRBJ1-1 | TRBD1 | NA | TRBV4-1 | CASSQGTGTEAFF | TGCGCCAGCAGCCAAGGGACAGGGACTGAAGCTTTCTTT
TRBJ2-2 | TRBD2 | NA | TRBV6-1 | CASSEIVSVLAGPTNTGELFF | TGTGCCAGCAGTGAAATAGTATCTGTTCTAGCGGGACCTACGAACACCGGGGAGCTGTTTTTT
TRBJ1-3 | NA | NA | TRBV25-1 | CASRGAGFSSGNTIYF | TGTGCCAGCCGCGGTGCGGGATTTAGCTCTGGAAACACCATATATTTT
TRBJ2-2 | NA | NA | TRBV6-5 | CASKRDGVGTGELFF | TGTGCCAGCAAGAGAGACGGGGTTGGCACCGGGGAGCTGTTTTTT
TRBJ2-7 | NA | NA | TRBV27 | CASSSGYNYEQYF | TGTGCCAGCAGTTCGGGATACAACTACGAGCAGTACTTC
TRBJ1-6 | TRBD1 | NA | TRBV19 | CASSSAGGNSPLHF | TGTGCCAGTAGTAGCGCAGGGGGAAATTCACCCCTCCACTTT
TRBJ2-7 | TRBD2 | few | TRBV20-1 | CSASFGGAYEQYF | TGCAGTGCTAGTTTCGGGGGGGCTTACGAGCAGTACTTC
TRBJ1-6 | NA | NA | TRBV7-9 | CASSLGSSYNSPLHF | TGTGCCAGCAGCTTGGGGAGCTCCTATAATTCACCCCTCCACTTT
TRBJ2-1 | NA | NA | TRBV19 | CASSTSGRNEQFF | TGTGCCAGTAGTACGTCTGGTCGGAATGAGCAGTTCTTC